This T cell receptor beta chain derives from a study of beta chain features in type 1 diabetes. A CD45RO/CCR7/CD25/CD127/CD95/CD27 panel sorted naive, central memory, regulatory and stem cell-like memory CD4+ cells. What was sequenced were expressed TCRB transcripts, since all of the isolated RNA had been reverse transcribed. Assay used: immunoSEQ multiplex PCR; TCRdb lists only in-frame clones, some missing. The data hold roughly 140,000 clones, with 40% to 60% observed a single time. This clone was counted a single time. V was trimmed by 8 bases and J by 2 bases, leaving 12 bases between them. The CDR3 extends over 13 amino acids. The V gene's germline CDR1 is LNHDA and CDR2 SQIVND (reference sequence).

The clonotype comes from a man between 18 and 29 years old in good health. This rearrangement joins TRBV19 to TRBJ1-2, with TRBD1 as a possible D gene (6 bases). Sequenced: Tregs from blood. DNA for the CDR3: TGTGCCAGTGCCCCGGACAGAAACTATGGCTACACCTTC. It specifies CASAPDRNYGYTF.